These T cell receptor beta chains were read from a single sample in a study of spatial heterogeneity in lung cancer. TCRdb reprocessed the 5' RACE reads with MiXCR, giving one entry per CDR3 protein. Of about 33,000 distinct CDR3 sequences detected, about 9.4% appear once; the ten largest clones hold less than 35%. Sequencing used PBMCs, obtained at follow-up. Source of these receptors: a female donor with early-stage non-small cell lung cancer. Both conserved end residues are part of each CDR3. The D gene is left open where the match is weak. Clone size appears in some rows only: once, few, many, or a class for an expanded clone.

.	many	TRBV7-2	TRBJ1-1	TGTGCCAGCAGCCTTATGAGATTCGGGGGCACTGAAGCTTTCTTT	CASSLMRFGGTEAFF
.	many	TRBV9	TRBJ1-5	TGTGCCAGCAGCCCCGGGACTTACAATCAGCCCCAGCATTTT	CASSPGTYNQPQHF
.	few	TRBV18	TRBJ2-5	TGTGCCAGCTCACCACCGGGAGTGACTTCGGAGACCCAGTACTTC	CASSPPGVTSETQYF
.	few	TRBV11-2	TRBJ2-2	TGTGCCAGCAGCTTATCTAGGGGGGGTTTTAACACCGGGGAGCTGTTTTTT	CASSLSRGGFNTGELFF
.	many	TRBV28	TRBJ2-7	TGTGCCAGCAGCTCCCGATACGAGCAGTACTTC	CASSSRYEQYF
TRBD1	.	TRBV19	TRBJ1-2	TGTGCCAGTAGTATAGGACAGGGATCCTATGGCTACACCTTC	CASSIGQGSYGYTF
.	.	TRBV7-2	TRBJ1-4	TGTGCCAGCAGCTGGGGGGCCCGCGAAAAACTGTTTTTT	CASSWGAREKLFF
TRBD1	.	TRBV28	TRBJ1-6	TGTGCCAGCAGTCCAGACAGGGCGGATTCACCCCTCCACTTT	CASSPDRADSPLHF
TRBD2	many	TRBV7-2	TRBJ2-5	TGTGCCAGCAGCTCCCCGACTAGCCCAGAGACCCAGTACTTC	CASSSPTSPETQYF
.	many	TRBV19	TRBJ2-2	TGTGCCAGTAGTATCTCGTACTCTACGGGCACCGGGGAGCTGTTTTTT	CASSISYSTGTGELFF
TRBD2	many	TRBV18	TRBJ2-3	TGTGCCAGCTCGCCAGCGGGGTTATTTACAGATACGCAGTATTTT	CASSPAGLFTDTQYF